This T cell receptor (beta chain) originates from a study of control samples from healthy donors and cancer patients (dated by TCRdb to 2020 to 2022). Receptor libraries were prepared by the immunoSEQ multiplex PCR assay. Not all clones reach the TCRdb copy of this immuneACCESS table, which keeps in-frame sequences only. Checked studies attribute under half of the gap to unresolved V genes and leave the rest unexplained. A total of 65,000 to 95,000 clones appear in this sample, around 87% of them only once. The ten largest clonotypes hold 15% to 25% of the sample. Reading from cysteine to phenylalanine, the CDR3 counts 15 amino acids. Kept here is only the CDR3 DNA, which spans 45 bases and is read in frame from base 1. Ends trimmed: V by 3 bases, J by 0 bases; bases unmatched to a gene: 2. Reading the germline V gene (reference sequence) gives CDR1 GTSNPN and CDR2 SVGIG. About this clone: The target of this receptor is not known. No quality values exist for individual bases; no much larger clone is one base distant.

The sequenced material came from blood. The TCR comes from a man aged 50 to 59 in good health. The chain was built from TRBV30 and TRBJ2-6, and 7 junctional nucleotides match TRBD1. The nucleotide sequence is TGTGCCTGGAGGAGGGGGCGCTCTGGGGCCAACGTCCTGACTTTC. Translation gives CAWRRGRSGANVLTF.